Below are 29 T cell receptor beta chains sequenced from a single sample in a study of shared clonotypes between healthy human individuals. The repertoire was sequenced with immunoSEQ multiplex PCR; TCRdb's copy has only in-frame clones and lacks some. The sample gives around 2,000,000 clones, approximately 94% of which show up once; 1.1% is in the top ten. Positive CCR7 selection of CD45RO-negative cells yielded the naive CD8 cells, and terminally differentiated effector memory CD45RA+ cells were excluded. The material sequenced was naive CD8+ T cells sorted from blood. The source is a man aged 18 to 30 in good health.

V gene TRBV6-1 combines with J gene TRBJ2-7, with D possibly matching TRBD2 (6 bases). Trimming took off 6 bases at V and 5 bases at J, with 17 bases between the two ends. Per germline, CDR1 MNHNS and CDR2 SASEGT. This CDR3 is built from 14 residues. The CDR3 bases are TGTGCCAGCAGAGATAAATGGGGGGTTCACGAGCAGTACTTC. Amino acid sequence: CASRDKWGVHEQYF.

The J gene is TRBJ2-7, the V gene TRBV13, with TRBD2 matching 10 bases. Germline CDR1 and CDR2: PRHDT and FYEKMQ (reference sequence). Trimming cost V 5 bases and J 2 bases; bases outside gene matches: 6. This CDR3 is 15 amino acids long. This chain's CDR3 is CASSQTSGDPYEQYF. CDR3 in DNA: TGTGCCAGCAGCCAAACTAGCGGGGACCCCTACGAGCAGTACTTC.

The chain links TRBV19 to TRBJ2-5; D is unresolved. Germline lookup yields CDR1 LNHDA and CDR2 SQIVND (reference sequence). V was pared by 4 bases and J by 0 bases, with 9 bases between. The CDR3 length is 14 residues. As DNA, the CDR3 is TGTGCCAGTAGTACCCGGGTCCACCAAGAGACCCAGTACTTC. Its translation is CASSTRVHQETQYF.

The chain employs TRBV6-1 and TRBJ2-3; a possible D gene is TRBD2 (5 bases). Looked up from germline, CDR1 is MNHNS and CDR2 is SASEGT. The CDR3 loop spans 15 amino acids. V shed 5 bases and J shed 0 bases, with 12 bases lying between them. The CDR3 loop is CASSPADFSTDTQYF. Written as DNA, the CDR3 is TGTGCCAGCAGTCCGGCGGACTTTAGCACAGATACGCAGTATTTT.

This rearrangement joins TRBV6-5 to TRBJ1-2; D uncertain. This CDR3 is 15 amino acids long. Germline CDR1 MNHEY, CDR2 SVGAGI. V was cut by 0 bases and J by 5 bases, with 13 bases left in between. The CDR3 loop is CASSYSVRGEYGYTF. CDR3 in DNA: TGTGCCAGCAGTTACTCGGTCCGGGGAGAGTATGGCTACACCTTC.

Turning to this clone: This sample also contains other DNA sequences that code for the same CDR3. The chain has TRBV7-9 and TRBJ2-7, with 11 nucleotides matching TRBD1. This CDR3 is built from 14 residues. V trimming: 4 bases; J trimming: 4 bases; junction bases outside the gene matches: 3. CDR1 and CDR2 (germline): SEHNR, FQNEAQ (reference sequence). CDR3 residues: CASSSDRGLYEQYF. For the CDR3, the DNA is TGTGCCAGCAGCTCGGACAGGGGGCTTTACGAGCAGTACTTC.

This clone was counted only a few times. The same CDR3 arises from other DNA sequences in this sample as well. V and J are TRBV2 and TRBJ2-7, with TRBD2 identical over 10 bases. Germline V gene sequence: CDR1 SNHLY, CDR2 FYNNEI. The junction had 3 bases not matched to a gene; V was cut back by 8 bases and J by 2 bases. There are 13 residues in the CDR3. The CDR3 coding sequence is TGTGCCAGCCGGACTAGCGGCACCTACGAGCAGTACTTC. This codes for CASRTSGTYEQYF.

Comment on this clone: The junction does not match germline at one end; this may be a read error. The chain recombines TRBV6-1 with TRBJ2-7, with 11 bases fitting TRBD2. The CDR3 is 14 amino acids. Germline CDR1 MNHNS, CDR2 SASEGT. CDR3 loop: CASREGTSGYEQYF. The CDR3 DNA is TGTGCCAGCAGGGAAGGGACTAGCGGCTACGAGCAGTACTTC.

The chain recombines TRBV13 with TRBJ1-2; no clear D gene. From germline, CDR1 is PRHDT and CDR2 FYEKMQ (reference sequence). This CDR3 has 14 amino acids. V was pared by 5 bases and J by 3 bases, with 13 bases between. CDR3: CASSLRGTDYGYTF. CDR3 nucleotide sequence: TGTGCCAGCAGCCTCCGGGGAACGGACTATGGCTACACCTTC.

The CDR3 sequence is CASSSGGGLGEAFF. CDR3 in DNA: TGTGCCAGCAGCTCCGGTGGGGGGCTGGGTGAAGCTTTCTTT. V usage is TRBV5-4 and J usage is TRBJ1-1; D is possibly TRBD1 (6 bases). CDR1 is SGHNT, CDR2 YYREEE, per germline (reference sequence). This CDR3 is 14 amino acids long. The ends were cut back, 3 bases at V and 7 bases at J, with 16 bases in the middle.

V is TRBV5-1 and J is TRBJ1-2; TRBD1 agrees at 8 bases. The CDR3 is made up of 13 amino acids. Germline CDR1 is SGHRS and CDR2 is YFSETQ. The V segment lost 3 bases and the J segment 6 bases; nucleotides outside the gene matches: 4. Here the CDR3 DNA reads TGCGCCAGCAGCTGGACAGGGACGGATGGCTACACCTTC. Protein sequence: CASSWTGTDGYTF.

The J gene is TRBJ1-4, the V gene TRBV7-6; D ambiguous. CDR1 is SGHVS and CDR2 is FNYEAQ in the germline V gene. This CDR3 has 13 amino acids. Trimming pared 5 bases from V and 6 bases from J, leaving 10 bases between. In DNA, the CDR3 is TGTGCCAGCAGCGAGTCGGGGTATGAAAAACTGTTTTTT. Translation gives CASSESGYEKLFF.

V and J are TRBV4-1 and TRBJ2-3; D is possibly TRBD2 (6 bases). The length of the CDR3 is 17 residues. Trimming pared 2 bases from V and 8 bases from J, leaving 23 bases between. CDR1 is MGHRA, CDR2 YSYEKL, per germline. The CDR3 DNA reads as TGCGCCAGCAGCCAACCGGGGAGGTTCCCGCTGTTCGGTACGCAGTATTTT. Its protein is CASSQPGRFPLFGTQYF.

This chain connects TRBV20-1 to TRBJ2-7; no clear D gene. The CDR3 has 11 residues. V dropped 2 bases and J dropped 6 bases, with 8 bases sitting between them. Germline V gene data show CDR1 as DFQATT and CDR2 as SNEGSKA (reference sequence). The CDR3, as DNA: TGCAGTGCTAGACTAGTAGGCGAGCAGTACTTC. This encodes CSARLVGEQYF.

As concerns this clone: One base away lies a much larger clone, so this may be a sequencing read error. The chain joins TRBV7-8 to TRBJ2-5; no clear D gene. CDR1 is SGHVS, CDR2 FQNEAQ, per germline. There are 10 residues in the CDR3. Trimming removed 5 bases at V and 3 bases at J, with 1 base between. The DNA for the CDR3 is TGTGCCAGCAGCGAAGAGACCCAGTACTTC. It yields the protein CASSEETQYF.

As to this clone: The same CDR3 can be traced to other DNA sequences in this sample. CDR3 loop: CASSVGGSEAFF. DNA of the CDR3: TGTGCCAGCAGCGTAGGGGGGTCTGAAGCTTTCTTT. J is TRBJ1-1 and V is TRBV9; D is possibly TRBD1 (5 bases). V was cut by 0 bases and J by 6 bases, with 6 bases left in between. CDR1 is SGDLS, CDR2 YYNGEE, per germline. CDR3 length: 12 amino acids. The whole variable domain, remainder taken from reference TRBV9 and TRBJ1-1, is DSGVTQTPKHLITATGQRVTLRCSPRSGDLSVYWYQQSLDQGLQFLIQYYNGEERAKGNILERFSAQQFPDLHSELNLSSLELGDSALYFCASSVGGSEAFFGQGTRLTVV.

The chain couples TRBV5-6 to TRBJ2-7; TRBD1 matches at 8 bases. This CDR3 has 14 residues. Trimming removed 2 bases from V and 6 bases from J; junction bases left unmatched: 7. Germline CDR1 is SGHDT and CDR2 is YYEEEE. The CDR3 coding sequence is TGTGCCAGCAGCTTAATGACAGGGGACGGCGAGCAGTACTTC. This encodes CASSLMTGDGEQYF.

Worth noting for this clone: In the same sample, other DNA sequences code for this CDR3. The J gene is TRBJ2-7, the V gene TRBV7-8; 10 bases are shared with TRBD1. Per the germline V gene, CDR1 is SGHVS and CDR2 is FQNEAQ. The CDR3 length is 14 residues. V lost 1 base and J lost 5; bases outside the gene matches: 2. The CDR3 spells CASSLGTGGHEQYF. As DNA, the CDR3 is TGTGCCAGCAGCTTAGGGACAGGGGGGCACGAGCAGTACTTC.

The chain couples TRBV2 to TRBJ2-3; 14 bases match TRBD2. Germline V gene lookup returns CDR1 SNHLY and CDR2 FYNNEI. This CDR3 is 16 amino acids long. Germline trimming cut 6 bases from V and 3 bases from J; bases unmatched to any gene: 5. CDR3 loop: CASSRLAGGGTDTQYF. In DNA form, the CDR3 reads TGTGCCAGCAGCCGACTAGCGGGAGGGGGGACAGATACGCAGTATTTT. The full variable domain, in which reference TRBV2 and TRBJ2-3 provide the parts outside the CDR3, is EPEVTQTPSHQVTQMGQEVILRCVPISNHLYFYWYRQILGQKVEFLVSFYNNEISEKSEIFDDQFSVERPDGSNFTLKIRSTKLEDSAMYFCASSRLAGGGTDTQYFGPGTRLTVL.

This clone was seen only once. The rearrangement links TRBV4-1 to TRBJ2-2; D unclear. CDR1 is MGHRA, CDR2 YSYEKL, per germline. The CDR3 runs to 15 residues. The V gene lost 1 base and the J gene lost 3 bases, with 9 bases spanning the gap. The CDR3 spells CASSQVSTDTGELFF. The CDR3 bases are TGCGCCAGCAGCCAAGTCTCTACAGACACCGGGGAGCTGTTTTTT.

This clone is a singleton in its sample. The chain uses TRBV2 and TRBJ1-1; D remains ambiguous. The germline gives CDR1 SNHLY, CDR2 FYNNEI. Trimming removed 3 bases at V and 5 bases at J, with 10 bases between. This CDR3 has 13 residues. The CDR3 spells CASSDRGVTEAFF. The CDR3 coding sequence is TGTGCCAGCAGTGATCGCGGGGTAACTGAAGCTTTCTTT.

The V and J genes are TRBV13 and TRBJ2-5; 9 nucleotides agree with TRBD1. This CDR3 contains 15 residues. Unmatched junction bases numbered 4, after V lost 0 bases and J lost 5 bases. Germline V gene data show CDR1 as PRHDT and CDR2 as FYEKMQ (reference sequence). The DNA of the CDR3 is TGTGCCAGCAGCTTAGGGGGACAGGGCGACGAGACCCAGTACTTC. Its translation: CASSLGGQGDETQYF.

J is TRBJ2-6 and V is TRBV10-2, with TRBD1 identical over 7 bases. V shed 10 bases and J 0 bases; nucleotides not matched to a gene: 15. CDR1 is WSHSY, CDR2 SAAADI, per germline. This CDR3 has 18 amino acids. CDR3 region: CATFGTAYNSSGANVLTF. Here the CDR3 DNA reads TGCGCCACCTTTGGGACAGCCTACAACTCCTCTGGGGCCAACGTCCTGACTTTC.

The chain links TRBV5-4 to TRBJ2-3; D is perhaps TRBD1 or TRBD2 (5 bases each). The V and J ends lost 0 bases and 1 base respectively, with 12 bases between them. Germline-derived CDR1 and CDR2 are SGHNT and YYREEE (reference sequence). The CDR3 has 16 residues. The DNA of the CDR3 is TGTGCCAGCAGCTTGGCCCCAATGGGGGGCACAGATACGCAGTATTTT. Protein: CASSLAPMGGTDTQYF.

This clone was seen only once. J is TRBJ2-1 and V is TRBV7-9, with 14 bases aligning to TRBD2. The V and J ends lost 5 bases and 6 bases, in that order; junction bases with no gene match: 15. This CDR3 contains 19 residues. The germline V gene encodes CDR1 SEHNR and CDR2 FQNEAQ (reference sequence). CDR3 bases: TGTGCCAGCAGCCCACGGGGACTAGCGGGAGCCGTCATGACCAATGAGCAGTTCTTC. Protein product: CASSPRGLAGAVMTNEQFF.

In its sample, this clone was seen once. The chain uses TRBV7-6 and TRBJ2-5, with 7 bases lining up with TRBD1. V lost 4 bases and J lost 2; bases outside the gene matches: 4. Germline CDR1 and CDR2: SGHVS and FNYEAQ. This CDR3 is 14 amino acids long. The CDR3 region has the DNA TGTGCCAGCAGCTACAGGGGCAATCAAGAGACCCAGTACTTC. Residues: CASSYRGNQETQYF.

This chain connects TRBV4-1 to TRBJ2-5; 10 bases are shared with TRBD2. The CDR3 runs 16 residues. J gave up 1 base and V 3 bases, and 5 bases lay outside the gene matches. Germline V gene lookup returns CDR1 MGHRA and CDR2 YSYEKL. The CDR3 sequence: CASSHRSGGPQETQYF. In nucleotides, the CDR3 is TGCGCCAGCAGCCATCGTAGCGGGGGGCCCCAAGAGACCCAGTACTTC.

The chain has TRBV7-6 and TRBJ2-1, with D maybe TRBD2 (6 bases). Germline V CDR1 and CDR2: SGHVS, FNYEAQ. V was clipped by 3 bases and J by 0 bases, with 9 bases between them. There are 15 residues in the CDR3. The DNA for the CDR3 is TGTGCCAGCAGCTTCTTGGGGGGCTCCTACAATGAGCAGTTCTTC. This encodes CASSFLGGSYNEQFF.

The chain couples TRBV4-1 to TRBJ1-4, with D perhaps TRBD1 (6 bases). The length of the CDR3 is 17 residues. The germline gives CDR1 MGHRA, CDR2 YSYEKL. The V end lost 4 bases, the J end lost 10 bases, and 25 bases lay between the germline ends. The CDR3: CASSPAGGQGTIGKLFF. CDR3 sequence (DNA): TGCGCCAGCAGCCCAGCGGGGGGGCAAGGGACTATCGGAAAACTGTTTTTT.